This entry lists 8 T cell receptor beta chains sequenced from one sample in a study of control samples from healthy donors and cancer patients. Profiled with immunoSEQ multiplex PCR; TCRdb holds only in-frame clones, not every one. The table shows roughly 190,000 clones, with over 80% occurring only once. Sequences were obtained from blood. Every receptor here comes from a man aged 25-45 years in good health.

The genes are TRBV7-9 and TRBJ2-3; TRBD1 aligns across 12 bases. Losses at the gene ends were 7 bases for V and 2 bases for J; bases not matched to a gene: 4. This CDR3 is built from 15 residues. Germline-derived CDR1 and CDR2 are SEHNR and FQNEAQ (reference sequence). The CDR3 loop reads CASNRGQGATDTQYF. CDR3 bases: TGTGCCAGCAACCGGGGACAGGGGGCCACAGATACGCAGTATTTT.

On this clone itself: Different DNA sequences within this sample yield the same CDR3. V gene TRBV2 combines with J gene TRBJ1-2; 9 bases match TRBD1. Germline lookup yields CDR1 SNHLY and CDR2 FYNNEI. The CDR3 runs to 12 residues. V shed 6 bases and J 7 bases; nucleotides not matched to a gene: 3. CDR3: CASRTGGGGYTF. The CDR3 coding sequence is TGTGCCAGCAGAACAGGGGGCGGTGGCTACACCTTC.

CDR3 sequence reads: CASSVATGAPLYGYTF. CDR3 sequence (DNA): TGTGCCAGCAGCGTAGCTACAGGGGCACCCCTCTATGGCTACACCTTC. This chain uses TRBV9 with TRBJ1-2; 7 bases are shared with TRBD1. The CDR3 runs to 16 residues. CDR1 and CDR2 from the germline V gene are SGDLS and YYNGEE. V lost 0 bases, J lost 4 bases, and 9 bases stayed unmatched. Supplemented by reference TRBV9 and TRBJ1-2, the full variable domain reads DSGVTQTPKHLITATGQRVTLRCSPRSGDLSVYWYQQSLDQGLQFLIQYYNGEERAKGNILERFSAQQFPDLHSELNLSSLELGDSALYFCASSVATGAPLYGYTFGSGTRLTVV.

CDR3 bases: TGCAGCGTTGAAGAGGACAGAACCAGCTCCTACGAGCAGTACTTC. Translated, it gives CSVEEDRTSSYEQYF. V usage is TRBV29-1 and J usage is TRBJ2-7; a weak D match, TRBD1 (6 bases). The V end lost 0 bases, the J end lost 0 bases, and 12 bases lay between the germline ends. CDR1 is SQVTM and CDR2 is ANQGSEA in the germline V gene. The CDR3 is 15 residues long.

The chain joins TRBV10-3 to TRBJ1-2, with a possible D match to TRBD1 (6 bases). The germline V gene has CDR1 ENHRY and CDR2 SYGVKD. With 3 bases removed from V and 0 bases from J, the gap between germline ends came to 8 bases. The CDR3 is 14 residues long. This CDR3 is CAISDRQANYGYTF. CDR3 DNA sequence: TGTGCCATCAGTGATCGACAGGCTAACTATGGCTACACCTTC.

The chain employs TRBV5-1 and TRBJ1-2; 10 bases match TRBD1. This CDR3 is 14 amino acids long. The germline CDR1 and CDR2 sequences are SGHRS and YFSETQ. V lost 4 bases to trimming and J lost 3 bases; unmatched junction nucleotides: 3. The CDR3 coding sequence is TGCGCCAGCAGCAGACAGGGGGCGGACTATGGCTACACCTTC. This encodes CASSRQGADYGYTF.

The chain combines TRBV27 with TRBJ2-1, with 14 bases that match TRBD2. The trim removed 5 bases at V and 6 bases at J, leaving 6 bases unmatched. The CDR3 has 16 amino acids. Germline CDR1 MNHEY, CDR2 SMNVEV (reference sequence). The CDR3 loop reads CASSMLTSGGANEQFF. Written as DNA, the CDR3 is TGTGCCAGCAGTATGTTGACTAGCGGGGGGGCCAATGAGCAGTTCTTC.

Only one count was recorded for this clone. J is TRBJ1-5 and V is TRBV9; D gene unclear. Trimming cost V 3 bases and J 4 bases, with 11 bases left between them. The CDR3 covers 14 residues. The germline V gene has CDR1 SGDLS and CDR2 YYNGEE. The CDR3 nucleotides read TGTGCCAGCAGCGCCCCCCGACGGAATCAGCCCCAGCATTTT. It specifies CASSAPRRNQPQHF.